This T cell receptor beta chain originates from a study of cytomegalovirus exposure and HLA in healthy donors. Across the whole study: The 550 to 800 first-cohort repertoires and the 110 or so validation repertoires shared the same platform, a later analysis reported.

The CDR3 extends over 16 amino acids. Germline V gene sequence: CDR1 LGHNA, CDR2 YSLEER. V was pared by 2 bases and J by 4 bases, with 8 bases of the junction left unmatched. Using immunoSEQ multiplex PCR, the repertoire was profiled, and TCRdb retains in-frame clones only, with some absent. This table holds about 310,000 clones, around 90% found once. Notes on this clone: Its specificity is unknown.

The donors were part of the validation cohort, which consisted of more than 90 subjects and was separate from the first cohort of roughly 620 subjects. Study observations and caveats: The classifier, whose performance was assessed in both the original and validation cohorts, reportedly diagnosed cytomegalovirus status with high specificity and sensitivity.

The sample was PBMCs. This receptor was obtained from a man aged 30-40 years in good health and CMV-seronegative. The chain is built from TRBV4-3 and TRBJ2-1, with 7 bases that match TRBD2. DNA of the CDR3: TGCGCCAGCAGCCAAAGTCCCCTAGCGGAGTACAATGAGCAGTTCTTC. Encoded protein: CASSQSPLAEYNEQFF.